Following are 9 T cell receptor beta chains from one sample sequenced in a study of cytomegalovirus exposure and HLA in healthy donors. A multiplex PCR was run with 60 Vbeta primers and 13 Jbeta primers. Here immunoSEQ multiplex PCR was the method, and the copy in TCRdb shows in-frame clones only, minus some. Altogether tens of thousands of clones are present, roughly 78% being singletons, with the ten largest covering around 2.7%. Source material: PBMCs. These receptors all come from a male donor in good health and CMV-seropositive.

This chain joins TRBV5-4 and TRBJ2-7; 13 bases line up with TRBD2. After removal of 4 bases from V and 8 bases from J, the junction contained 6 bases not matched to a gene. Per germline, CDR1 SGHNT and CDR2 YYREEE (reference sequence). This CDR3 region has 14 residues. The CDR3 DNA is TGTGCCAGCAGCCCGGGGACTAGCGGGACCCAGCAGTACTTC. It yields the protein CASSPGTSGTQQYF.

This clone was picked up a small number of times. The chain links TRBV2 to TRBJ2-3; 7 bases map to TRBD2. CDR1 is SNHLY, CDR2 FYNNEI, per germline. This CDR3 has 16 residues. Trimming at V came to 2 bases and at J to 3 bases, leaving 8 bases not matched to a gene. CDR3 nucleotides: TGTGCCAGCAGTGAATTGGCGGGAGTGGAGACAGATACGCAGTATTTT. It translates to CASSELAGVETDTQYF. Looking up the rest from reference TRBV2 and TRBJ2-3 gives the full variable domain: EPEVTQTPSHQVTQMGQEVILRCVPISNHLYFYWYRQILGQKVEFLVSFYNNEISEKSEIFDDQFSVERPDGSNFTLKIRSTKLEDSAMYFCASSELAGVETDTQYFGPGTRLTVL.

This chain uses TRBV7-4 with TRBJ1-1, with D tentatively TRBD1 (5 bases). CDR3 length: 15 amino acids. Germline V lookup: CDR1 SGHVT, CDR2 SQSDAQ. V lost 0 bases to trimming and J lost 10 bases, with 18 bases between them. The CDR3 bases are TGTGCCAGCAGCTTAGCGCTTGGGTACAGGAGTGGAGCTTTCTTT. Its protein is CASSLALGYRSGAFF. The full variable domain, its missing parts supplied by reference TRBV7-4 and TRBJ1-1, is GAGVSQSPRYKVAKRGRDVALRCDSISGHVTLYWYRQTLGQGSEVLTYSQSDAQRDKSGRPSGRFSAERPERSVSTLKIQRTEQGDSAVYLCASSLALGYRSGAFFGQGTRLTVV.

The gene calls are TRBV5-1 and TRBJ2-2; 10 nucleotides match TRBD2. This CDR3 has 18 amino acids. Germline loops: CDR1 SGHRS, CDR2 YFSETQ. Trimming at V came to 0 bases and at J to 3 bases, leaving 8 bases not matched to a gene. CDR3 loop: CASSLVLAGARDTGELFF. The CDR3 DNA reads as TGCGCCAGCAGCTTGGTTCTAGCGGGAGCAAGAGACACCGGGGAGCTGTTTTTT.

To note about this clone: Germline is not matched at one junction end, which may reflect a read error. The CDR3 protein is CSSSLGTPPYEQYF. Here the CDR3 DNA reads TGTTCCAGCAGCTTGGGGACACCTCCCTACGAGCAGTACTTC. V is TRBV7-9 and J is TRBJ2-7; D is perhaps TRBD1 (6 bases). This CDR3 has 14 amino acids. Germline V gives CDR1 SEHNR, CDR2 FQNEAQ (reference sequence).

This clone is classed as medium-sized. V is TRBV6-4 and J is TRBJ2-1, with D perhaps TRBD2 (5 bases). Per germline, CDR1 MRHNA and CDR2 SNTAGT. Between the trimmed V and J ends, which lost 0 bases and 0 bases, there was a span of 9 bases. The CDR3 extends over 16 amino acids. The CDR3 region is CASSDSERNSYNEQFF. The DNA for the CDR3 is TGTGCCAGCAGTGACTCTGAGCGGAACTCCTACAATGAGCAGTTCTTC.

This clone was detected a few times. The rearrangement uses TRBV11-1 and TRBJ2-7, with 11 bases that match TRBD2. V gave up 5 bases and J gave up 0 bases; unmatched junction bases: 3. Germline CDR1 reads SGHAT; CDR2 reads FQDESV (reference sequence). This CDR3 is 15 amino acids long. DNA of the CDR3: TGTGCCAGCAGCGGGGGACTAGCGGACTCCTACGAGCAGTACTTC. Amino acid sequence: CASSGGLADSYEQYF.

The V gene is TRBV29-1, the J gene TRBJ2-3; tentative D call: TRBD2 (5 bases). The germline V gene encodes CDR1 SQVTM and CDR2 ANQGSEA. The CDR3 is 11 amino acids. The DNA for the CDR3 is TGCAGTTGGGGAGGCACAGATACGCAGTATTTT. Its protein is CSWGGTDTQYF.

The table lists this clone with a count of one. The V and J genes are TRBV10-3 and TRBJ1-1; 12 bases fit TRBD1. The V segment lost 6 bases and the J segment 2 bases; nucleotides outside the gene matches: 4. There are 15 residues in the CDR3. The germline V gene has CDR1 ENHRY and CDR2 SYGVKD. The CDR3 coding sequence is TGTGCCATCAGAGAAGGGACAGGGGGCAACACTGAAGCTTTCTTT. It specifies CAIREGTGGNTEAFF.